The rows below give T cell receptor beta chains drawn from one sample of a study of vaccination and CD4 T cells after COVID-19. TCRdb called the PCR reads again in MiXCR, with one record for every CDR3 protein. The sample shows about 7,600 distinct CDR3 sequences, around 41% of them seen only once. These receptors' antigens are unknown. Sequencing was done on a sample of CD4+ T cells from blood, cultured in vitro. Receptor source: a human donor in good health. Both conserved end residues are part of each CDR3. The D gene is left open where the match is weak. Only some rows state a clone size, as once, few, many or a class for expanded clones.

TRBV6-1,few,TRBJ2-4,-,TGTGCCAGCAGTGCCGACAGCCGCCTAAACATTCAGTACTTC,CASSADSRLNIQYF
TRBV28,-,TRBJ1-5,-,TGTGCCAGCCCCCGAAGACAGGACCTTCATCAGCCCCAGCATTTT,CASPRRQDLHQPQHF
TRBV7-2,few,TRBJ1-5,-,TGTGCCAGCAGCCTACTACTGGAGGGGCCCCAGCATTTT,CASSLLLEGPQHF
TRBV19,-,TRBJ2-2,-,TGTGCCCTAAGATCGGGGGGCCCCACCGGGGAGCTGTTTTTT,CALRSGGPTGELFF
TRBV15,-,TRBJ2-7,TRBD2,TGTGCCACCAGCAGAGATTCTAGCGGTATGACCTACGAGCAGTACTTC,CATSRDSSGMTYEQYF
TRBV12-3/TRBV12-4,-,TRBJ1-5,TRBD1,TGTGCCAGCAGCCCGACAGGGGAAAGCAATCAGCCCCAGCATTTT,CASSPTGESNQPQHF
TRBV5-4,-,TRBJ1-5,-,TGTGCCAGCAGCCTGGACGGCGGGGATCAGCCCCAGCATTTT,CASSLDGGDQPQHF
TRBV19,few,TRBJ1-6,-,TGTGCCAGTAGAGGTACAGACTTAAGTTCACCCCTCCACTTT,CASRGTDLSSPLHF
TRBV10-3,-,TRBJ1-1,-,TGTGCCATCAGTGAGTCGACAGTAAGGAACACTGAAGCTTTCTTT,CAISESTVRNTEAFF
TRBV30,-,TRBJ1-5,-,TGTGCCTGGAGTGTACTGGGGTTTTTGAATCAGCCCCAGCATTTT,CAWSVLGFLNQPQHF
TRBV20-1,-,TRBJ2-7,-,TGCAGTGCTGTCGCAGGGGCGTCCTACGAGCAGTACTTC,CSAVAGASYEQYF
TRBV28,-,TRBJ1-5,-,TGTGCCAGCAGTTTAATCGACAAGGGGGGGCCCCAGCATTTT,CASSLIDKGGPQHF
TRBV6-1,few,TRBJ1-2,-,TGTGCCAGCAGTGAAAGGTCACCAGGGTCGGAGGGCTACACCTTC,CASSERSPGSEGYTF
TRBV6-1,-,TRBJ2-1,-,TGTGCCAGCAGGTGGGGGCCGCCGTACAATGAGCAGTTCTTC,CASRWGPPYNEQFF
TRBV6-1,-,TRBJ1-2,TRBD1,TGTGCCAGCAGCGGAGGGACAGCTTCCCTAGGCTACACCTTC,CASSGGTASLGYTF
TRBV28,few,TRBJ1-1,-,TGTGCCAGCAGTTTATTTCGGGGAAAGAACACTGAAGCTTTCTTT,CASSLFRGKNTEAFF
TRBV7-7,few,TRBJ2-5,TRBD2,TGTGCCAGCATGGCGGGGGGGGAAGAGACCCAGTACTTC,CASMAGGEETQYF
TRBV10-1,-,TRBJ2-4,TRBD2,TGCGCCAGCAGTGAGGGACTAGCGGGAGAAAGCAAAAACATTCAGTACTTC,CASSEGLAGESKNIQYF
TRBV6-1,few,TRBJ1-1,-,TGTGCCAGCAGTGCCGCCCGCGGCAGGGCTAACACTGAAGCTTTCTTT,CASSAARGRANTEAFF
TRBV30,-,TRBJ1-1,-,TGTGCCTGGAGACCCCAGGTGAGGAACACTGAAGCTTTCTTT,CAWRPQVRNTEAFF
TRBV7-8,few,TRBJ1-2,-,TGTGCCAGCAGCTTAACCGGACAAGTTAACTATGGCTACACCTTC,CASSLTGQVNYGYTF
TRBV28,-,TRBJ2-3,TRBD2,TGTGCCAGCAGCAACGGGGGGGGGCGGACAGATACGCAGTATTTT,CASSNGGGRTDTQYF
TRBV20-1,-,TRBJ2-7,TRBD2,TGCAGTGCTGACAGACTAGCGGGGGGGGGAGAGCAGTACTTC,CSADRLAGGGEQYF
TRBV20-1,-,TRBJ2-1,-,TGCAGTGCTAGAGGCACCAGGGGGGTCAATGAGCAGTTCTTC,CSARGTRGVNEQFF
TRBV29-1,-,TRBJ1-2,TRBD1,TGCAGCGCCCGAGACAACGACAGGGCGAACTATGGCTACACCTTC,CSARDNDRANYGYTF
TRBV29-1,-,TRBJ2-1,-,TGCAGCGTTGAAGATACGGCGGACTCCTACAATGAGCAGTTCTTC,CSVEDTADSYNEQFF
TRBV27,-,TRBJ1-5,-,TGTGCCAGCAGTTACCTTGGGGGATGGGATCAGCCCCAGCATTTT,CASSYLGGWDQPQHF
TRBV6-1,-,TRBJ1-5,TRBD1,TGTGCCAGCAGAAACAGGGGTGGGTTGAATCAGCCCCAGCATTTT,CASRNRGGLNQPQHF
TRBV6-2/TRBV6-3,few,TRBJ2-3,-,TGTGCCAGCAGTTACTCGACTTCACAGGCAGATACGCAGTATTTT,CASSYSTSQADTQYF
TRBV6-1,once,TRBJ1-1,TRBD1,TGTGCCAGTACTACTCTGGGGAAAACAGGGGGGCACACTGAAGCTTTCTTT,CASTTLGKTGGHTEAFF
TRBV7-7,few,TRBJ2-2,-,TGTGCCAGCAGCTTAGCTAGCGTACACACCGGGGAGCTGTTTTTT,CASSLASVHTGELFF
TRBV7-2,-,TRBJ2-1,-,TGTGCCAGCAGCTTAGGCCACGGGGTAGCGGTCTCAATTGAGCAGTTCTTC,CASSLGHGVAVSIEQFF
TRBV7-2,-,TRBJ2-7,TRBD2,TGTGCCAGCAGCTCACGACTAGCGGGAGAATCCTGGGAGCAGTACTTC,CASSSRLAGESWEQYF
TRBV11-2,few,TRBJ2-5,-,TGTGCCAGCAGCTTAGGAATGAGAGGAGAAGAGACCCAGTACTTC,CASSLGMRGEETQYF
TRBV5-1,once,TRBJ2-7,-,TGCGCCAGCAGCCCTGTCTCTAGCGTCTACGAGCAGTACTTC,CASSPVSSVYEQYF
TRBV2,-,TRBJ1-6,-,TGTGCCAGCAGTGAAGGGTGGCGGGGGAATTCACCCCTCCACTTT,CASSEGWRGNSPLHF